This paragraph covers one T cell receptor (beta chain) sequence. As yet, its antigen is unknown. The data were produced by immunoSEQ multiplex PCR, yet TCRdb's version contains in-frame clones alone and is incomplete. Among roughly 51,000 clones listed, 53% were seen once. The TCR beta libraries used around 2 micrograms of genomic DNA that came from cryopreserved PBMCs. The source of the sample is a study of cytotoxic CD8 clonotypes in ibrutinib-treated CLL. Whole-study findings and limits: Public clonotypes occurred uncommonly; on treatment, they contracted or remained stable. Patients had baseline clonality above age-matched healthy donors, and this clonality moved with circulating CD8+ T-cell counts.

Germline values: CDR1 MNHNY, CDR2 SVGAGI (reference sequence). The V gene lost 3 bases and the J gene lost 1 base, with 13 bases spanning the gap. The CDR3 sequence is 15 residues long. The chain has TRBV6-6 and TRBJ2-7; D gene ambiguous. The specimen comprised PBMCs, sampled after 12 months of ibrutinib treatment. This TCR came from a human donor with chronic lymphocytic leukemia. The CDR3 here is CASSYRTPGSYEQYF. The CDR3 nucleotides read TGTGCCAGCAGTTATCGGACCCCAGGTTCCTACGAGCAGTACTTC.